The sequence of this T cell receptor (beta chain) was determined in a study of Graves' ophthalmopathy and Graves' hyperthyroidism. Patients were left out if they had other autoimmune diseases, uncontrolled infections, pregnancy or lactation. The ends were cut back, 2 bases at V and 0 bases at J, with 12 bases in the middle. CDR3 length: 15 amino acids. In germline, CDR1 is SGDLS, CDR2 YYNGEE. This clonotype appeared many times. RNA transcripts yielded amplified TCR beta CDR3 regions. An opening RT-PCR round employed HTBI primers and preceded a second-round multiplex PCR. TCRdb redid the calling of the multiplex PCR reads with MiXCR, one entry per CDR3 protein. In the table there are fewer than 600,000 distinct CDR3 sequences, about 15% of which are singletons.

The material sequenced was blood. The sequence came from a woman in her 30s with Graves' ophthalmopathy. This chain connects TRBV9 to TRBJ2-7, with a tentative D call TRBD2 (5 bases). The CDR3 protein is CASSVGGSSSYEQYF. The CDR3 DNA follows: TGTGCCAGCAGCGTGGGCGGGTCTAGCTCCTACGAGCAGTACTTC.